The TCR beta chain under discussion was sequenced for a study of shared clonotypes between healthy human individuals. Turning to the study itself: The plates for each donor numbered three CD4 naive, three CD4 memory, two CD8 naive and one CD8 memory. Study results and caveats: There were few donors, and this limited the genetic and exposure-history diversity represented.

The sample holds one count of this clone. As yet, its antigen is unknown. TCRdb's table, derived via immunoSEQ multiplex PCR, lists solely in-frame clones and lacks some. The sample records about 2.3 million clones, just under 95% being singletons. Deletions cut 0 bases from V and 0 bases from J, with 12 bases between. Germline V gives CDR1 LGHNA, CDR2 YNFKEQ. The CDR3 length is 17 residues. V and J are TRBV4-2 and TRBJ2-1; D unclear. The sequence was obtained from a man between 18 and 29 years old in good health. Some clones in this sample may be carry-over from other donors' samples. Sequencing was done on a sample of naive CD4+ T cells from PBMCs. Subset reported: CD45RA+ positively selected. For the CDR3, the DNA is TGTGCCAGCAGCCAAGATCCGAGGCGGAGCTCCTACAATGAGCAGTTCTTC. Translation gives CASSQDPRRSSYNEQFF.